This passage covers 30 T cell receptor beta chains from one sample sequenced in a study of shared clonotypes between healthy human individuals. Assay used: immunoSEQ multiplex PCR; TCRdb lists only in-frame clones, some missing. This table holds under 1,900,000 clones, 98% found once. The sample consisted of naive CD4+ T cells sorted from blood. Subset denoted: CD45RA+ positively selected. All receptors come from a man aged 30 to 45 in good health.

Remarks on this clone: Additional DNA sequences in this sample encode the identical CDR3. The CDR3 nucleotides are TGTGCCAGCAGCTTAGCAGGGAGCTCCTACAATGAGCAGTTCTTC. Translating gives CASSLAGSSYNEQFF. The chain is built from TRBV7-2 and TRBJ2-1; a possible D gene is TRBD2 (5 bases). The CDR3 loop spans 15 amino acids. V was pared by 0 bases and J by 0 bases, with 6 bases between. Germline values: CDR1 SGHTA, CDR2 FQGNSA.

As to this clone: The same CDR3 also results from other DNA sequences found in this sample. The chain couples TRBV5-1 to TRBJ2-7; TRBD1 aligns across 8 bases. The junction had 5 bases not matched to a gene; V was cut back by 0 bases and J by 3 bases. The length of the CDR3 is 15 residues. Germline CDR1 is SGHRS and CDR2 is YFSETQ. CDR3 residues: CASSLGQGAYYEQYF. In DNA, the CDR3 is TGCGCCAGCAGCTTGGGGCAGGGGGCATACTACGAGCAGTACTTC.

The CDR3 nucleotides read TGCGCCAGCAGCCTACGGGAGTTAGCCGGCGGGGATGAGCAGTTCTTC. As protein: CASSLRELAGGDEQFF. The genes are TRBV5-1 and TRBJ2-1; the D gene is possibly TRBD2 (6 bases). V lost 4 bases, J lost 8 bases, and 22 bases lay in between. The CDR3 totals 16 residues. Germline assignment: CDR1 SGHRS and CDR2 YFSETQ.

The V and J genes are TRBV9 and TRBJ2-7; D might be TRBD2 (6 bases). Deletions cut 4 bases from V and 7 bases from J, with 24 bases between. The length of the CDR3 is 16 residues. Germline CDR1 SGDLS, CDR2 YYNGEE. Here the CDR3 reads CASSSQETSGLIEQYF. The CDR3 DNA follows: TGTGCCAGCAGCTCTCAAGAGACTAGTGGGCTAATAGAGCAGTACTTC.

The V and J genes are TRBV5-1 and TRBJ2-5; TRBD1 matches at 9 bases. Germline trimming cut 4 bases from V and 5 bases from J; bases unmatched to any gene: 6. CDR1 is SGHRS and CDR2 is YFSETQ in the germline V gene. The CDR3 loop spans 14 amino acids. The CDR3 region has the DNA TGCGCCAGCAGCCCACGGGACAGGGCGGAGACCCAGTACTTC. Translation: CASSPRDRAETQYF. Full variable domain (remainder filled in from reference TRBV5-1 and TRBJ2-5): KAGVTQTPRYLIKTRGQQVTLSCSPISGHRSVSWYQQTPGQGLQFLFEYFSETQRNKGNFPGRFSGRQFSNSRSEMNVSTLELGDSALYLCASSPRDRAETQYFGPGTRLLVL.

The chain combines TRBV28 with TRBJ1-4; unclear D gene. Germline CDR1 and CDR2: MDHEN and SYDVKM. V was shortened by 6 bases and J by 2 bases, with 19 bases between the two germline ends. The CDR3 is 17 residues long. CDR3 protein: CASSGGEAKATNEKLFF. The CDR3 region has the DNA TGTGCCAGCAGCGGCGGGGAAGCGAAAGCGACTAATGAAAAACTGTTTTTT.

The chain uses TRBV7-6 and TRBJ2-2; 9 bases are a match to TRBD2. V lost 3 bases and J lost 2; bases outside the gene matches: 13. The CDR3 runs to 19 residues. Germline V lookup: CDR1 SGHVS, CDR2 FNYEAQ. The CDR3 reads CASSLSSRLAEGNTGELFF. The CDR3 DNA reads TGTGCCAGCAGCTTGTCTTCTCGACTAGCGGAGGGCAACACCGGGGAGCTGTTTTTT.

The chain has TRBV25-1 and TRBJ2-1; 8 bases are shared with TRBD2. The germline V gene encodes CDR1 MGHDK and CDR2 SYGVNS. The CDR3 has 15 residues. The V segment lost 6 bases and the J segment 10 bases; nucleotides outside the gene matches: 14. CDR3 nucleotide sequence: TGTGCCAGCAGGGATCTGTCGGGAGGGCGCATGGAGCAGTTCTTC. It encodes CASRDLSGGRMEQFF.

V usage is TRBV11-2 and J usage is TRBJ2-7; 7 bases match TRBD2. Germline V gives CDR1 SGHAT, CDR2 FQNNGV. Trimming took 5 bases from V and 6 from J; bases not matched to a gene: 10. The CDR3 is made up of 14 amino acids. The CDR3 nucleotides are TGTGCCAGCAGCCTTTCTAGCGGACAAACCGAGCAGTACTTC. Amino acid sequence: CASSLSSGQTEQYF. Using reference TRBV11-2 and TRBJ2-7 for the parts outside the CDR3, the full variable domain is EAGVAQSPRYKIIEKRQSVAFWCNPISGHATLYWYQQILGQGPKLLIQFQNNGVVDDSQLPKDRFSAERLKGVDSTLKIQPAKLEDSAVYLCASSLSSGQTEQYFGPGTRLTVT.

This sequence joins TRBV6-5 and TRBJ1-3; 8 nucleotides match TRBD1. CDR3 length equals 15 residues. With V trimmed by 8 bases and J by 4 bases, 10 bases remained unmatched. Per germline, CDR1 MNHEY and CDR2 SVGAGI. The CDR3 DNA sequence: TGTGCCAGCGCAACCCCCGGACAGGGAGGAAACACCATATATTTT. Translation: CASATPGQGGNTIYF.

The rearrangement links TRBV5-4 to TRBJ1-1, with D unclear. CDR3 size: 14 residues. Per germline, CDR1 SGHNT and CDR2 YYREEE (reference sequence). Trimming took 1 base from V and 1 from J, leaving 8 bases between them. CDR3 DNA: TGTGCCAGCAGCTTGCAATTGGGGAACACTGAAGCTTTCTTT. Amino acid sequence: CASSLQLGNTEAFF.

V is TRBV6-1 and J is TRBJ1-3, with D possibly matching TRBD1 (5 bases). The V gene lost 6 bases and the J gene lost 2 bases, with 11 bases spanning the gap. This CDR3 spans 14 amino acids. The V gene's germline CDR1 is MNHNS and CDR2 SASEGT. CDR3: CASSRGHPGNTIYF. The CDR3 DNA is TGTGCCAGCAGCAGAGGACACCCTGGAAACACCATATATTTT.

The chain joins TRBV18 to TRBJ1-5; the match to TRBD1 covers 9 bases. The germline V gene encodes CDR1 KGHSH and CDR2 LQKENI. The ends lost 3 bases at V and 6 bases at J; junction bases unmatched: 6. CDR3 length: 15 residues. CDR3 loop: CASSPAGTGSQPQHF. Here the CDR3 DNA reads TGTGCCAGCTCACCGGCCGGGACAGGGAGTCAGCCCCAGCATTTT.

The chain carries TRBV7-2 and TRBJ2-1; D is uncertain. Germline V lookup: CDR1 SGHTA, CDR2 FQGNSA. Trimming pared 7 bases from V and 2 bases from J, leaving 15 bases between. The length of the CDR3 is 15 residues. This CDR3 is CASTNGVGAYNEQFF. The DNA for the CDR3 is TGTGCCAGCACCAATGGGGTGGGCGCCTACAATGAGCAGTTCTTC. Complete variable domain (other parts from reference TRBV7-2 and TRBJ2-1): GAGVSQSPSNKVTEKGKDVELRCDPISGHTALYWYRQSLGQGLEFLIYFQGNSAPDKSGLPSDRFSAERTGGSVSTLTIQRTQQEDSAVYLCASTNGVGAYNEQFFGPGTRLTVL.

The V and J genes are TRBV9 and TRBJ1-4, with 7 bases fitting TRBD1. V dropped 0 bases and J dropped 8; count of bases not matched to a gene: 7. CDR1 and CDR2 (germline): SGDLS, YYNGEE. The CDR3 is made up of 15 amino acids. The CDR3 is CASSVGLLTGEKLFF. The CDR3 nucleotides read TGTGCCAGCAGCGTAGGTCTCTTGACAGGGGAAAAACTGTTTTTT. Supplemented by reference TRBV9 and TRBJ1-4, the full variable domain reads DSGVTQTPKHLITATGQRVTLRCSPRSGDLSVYWYQQSLDQGLQFLIQYYNGEERAKGNILERFSAQQFPDLHSELNLSSLELGDSALYFCASSVGLLTGEKLFFGSGTQLSVL.

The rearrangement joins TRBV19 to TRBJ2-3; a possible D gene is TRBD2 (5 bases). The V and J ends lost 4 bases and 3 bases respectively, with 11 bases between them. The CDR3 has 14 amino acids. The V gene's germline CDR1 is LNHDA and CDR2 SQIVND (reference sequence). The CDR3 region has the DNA TGTGCCAGTAGTACAAAAGGGAGAACAGATACGCAGTATTTT. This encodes CASSTKGRTDTQYF.

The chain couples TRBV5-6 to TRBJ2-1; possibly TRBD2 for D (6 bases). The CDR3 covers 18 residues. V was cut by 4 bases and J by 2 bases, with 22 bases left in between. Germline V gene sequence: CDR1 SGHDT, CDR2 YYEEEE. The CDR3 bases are TGTGCCAGCAGCGGTCCCGGGAAGATTAGCGGAGCCTACAATGAGCAGTTCTTC. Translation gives CASSGPGKISGAYNEQFF.

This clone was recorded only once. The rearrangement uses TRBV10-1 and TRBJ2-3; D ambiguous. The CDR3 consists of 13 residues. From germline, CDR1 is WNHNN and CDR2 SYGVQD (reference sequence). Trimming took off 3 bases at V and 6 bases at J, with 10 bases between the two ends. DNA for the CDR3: TGCGCCAGCAGTGAACAATCTTGGGATACGCAGTATTTT. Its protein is CASSEQSWDTQYF.

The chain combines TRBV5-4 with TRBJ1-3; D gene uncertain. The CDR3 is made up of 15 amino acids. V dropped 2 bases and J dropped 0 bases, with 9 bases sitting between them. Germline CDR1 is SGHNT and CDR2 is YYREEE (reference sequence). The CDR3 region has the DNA TGTGCCAGCAGCTTACGGGGTAGCTCTGGAAACACCATATATTTT. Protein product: CASSLRGSSGNTIYF.

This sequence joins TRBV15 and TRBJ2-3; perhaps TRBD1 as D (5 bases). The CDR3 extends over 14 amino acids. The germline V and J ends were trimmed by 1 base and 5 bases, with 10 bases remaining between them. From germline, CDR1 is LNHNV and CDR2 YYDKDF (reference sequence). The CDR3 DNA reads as TGTGCCACCAGCAGAGTCGCTAGGGGAGATACGCAGTATTTT. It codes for CATSRVARGDTQYF. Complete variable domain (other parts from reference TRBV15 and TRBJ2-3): DAMVIQNPRYQVTQFGKPVTLSCSQTLNHNVMYWYQQKSSQAPKLLFHYYDKDFNNEADTPDNFQSRRPNTSFCFLDIRSPGLGDTAMYLCATSRVARGDTQYFGPGTRLTVL.

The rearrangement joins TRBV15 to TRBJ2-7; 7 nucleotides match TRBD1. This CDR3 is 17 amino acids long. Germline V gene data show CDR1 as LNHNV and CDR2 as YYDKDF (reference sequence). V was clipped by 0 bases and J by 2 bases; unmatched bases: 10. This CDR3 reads CATSRDLAGTVAYEQYF. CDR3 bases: TGTGCCACCAGCAGAGATTTAGCCGGGACAGTAGCCTACGAGCAGTACTTC.

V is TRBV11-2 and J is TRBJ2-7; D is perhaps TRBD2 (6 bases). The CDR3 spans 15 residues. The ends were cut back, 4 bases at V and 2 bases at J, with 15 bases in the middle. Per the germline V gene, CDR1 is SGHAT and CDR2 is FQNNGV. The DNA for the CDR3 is TGTGCCAGCAGCTCACATGGACTAATACCCTACGAGCAGTACTTC. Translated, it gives CASSSHGLIPYEQYF.

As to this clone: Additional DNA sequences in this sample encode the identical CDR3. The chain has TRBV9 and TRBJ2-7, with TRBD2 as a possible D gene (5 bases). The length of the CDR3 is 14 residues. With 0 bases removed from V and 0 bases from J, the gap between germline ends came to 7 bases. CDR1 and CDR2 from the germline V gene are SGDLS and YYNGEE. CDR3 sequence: CASSVEGASYEQYF. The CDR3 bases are TGTGCCAGCAGCGTAGAGGGAGCCTCCTACGAGCAGTACTTC.

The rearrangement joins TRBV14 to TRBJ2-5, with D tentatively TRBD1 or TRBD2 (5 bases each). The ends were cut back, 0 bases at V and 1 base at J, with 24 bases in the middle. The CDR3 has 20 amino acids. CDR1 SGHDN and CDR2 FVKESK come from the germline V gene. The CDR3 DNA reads TGTGCCAGCAGCCAAGAGATCACGGGGCGTTCTGGGCTAGCCCAAGAGACCCAGTACTTC. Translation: CASSQEITGRSGLAQETQYF. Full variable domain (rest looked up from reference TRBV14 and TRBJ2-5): EAGVTQFPSHSVIEKGQTVTLRCDPISGHDNLYWYRRVMGKEIKFLLHFVKESKQDESGMPNNRFLAERTGGTYSTLKVQPAELEDSGVYFCASSQEITGRSGLAQETQYFGPGTRLLVL.

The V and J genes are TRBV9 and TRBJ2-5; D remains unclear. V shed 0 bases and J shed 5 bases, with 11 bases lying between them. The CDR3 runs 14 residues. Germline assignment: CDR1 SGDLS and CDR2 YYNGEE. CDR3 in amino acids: CASSVGSRTETQYF. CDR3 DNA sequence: TGTGCCAGCAGCGTAGGGTCTAGAACGGAGACCCAGTACTTC.

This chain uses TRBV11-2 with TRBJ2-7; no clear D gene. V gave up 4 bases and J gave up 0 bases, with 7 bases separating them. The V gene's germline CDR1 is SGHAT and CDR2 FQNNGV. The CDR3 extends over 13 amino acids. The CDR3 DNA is TGTGCCAGCAGCTCAACTAACTCCTACGAGCAGTACTTC. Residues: CASSSTNSYEQYF.

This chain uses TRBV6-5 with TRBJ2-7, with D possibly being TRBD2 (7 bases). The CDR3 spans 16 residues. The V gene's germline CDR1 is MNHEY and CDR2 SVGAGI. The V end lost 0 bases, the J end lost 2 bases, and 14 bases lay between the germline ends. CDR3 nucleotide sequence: TGTGCCAGCAGTTACTCGGGGGGCGGGGGAACCTACGAGCAGTACTTC. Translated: CASSYSGGGGTYEQYF.

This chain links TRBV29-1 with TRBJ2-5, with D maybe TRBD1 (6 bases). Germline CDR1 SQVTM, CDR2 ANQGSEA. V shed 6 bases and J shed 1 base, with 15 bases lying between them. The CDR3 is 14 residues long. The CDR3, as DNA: TGCAGCGTCGGACCGACAGGAACCCAAGAGACCCAGTACTTC. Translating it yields CSVGPTGTQETQYF.

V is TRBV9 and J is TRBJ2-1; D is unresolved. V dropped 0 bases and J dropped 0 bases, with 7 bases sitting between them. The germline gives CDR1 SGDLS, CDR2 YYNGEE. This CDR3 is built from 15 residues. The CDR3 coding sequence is TGTGCCAGCAGCGTAGCTACGAGCTCCTACAATGAGCAGTTCTTC. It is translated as CASSVATSSYNEQFF.

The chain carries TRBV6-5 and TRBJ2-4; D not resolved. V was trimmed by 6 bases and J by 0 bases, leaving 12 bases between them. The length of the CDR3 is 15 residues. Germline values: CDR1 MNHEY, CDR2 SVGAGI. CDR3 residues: CASSRAPGAKNIQYF. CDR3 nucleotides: TGTGCCAGCAGCCGAGCCCCCGGAGCCAAAAACATTCAGTACTTC.